The clone carrying this TCR beta chain was observed a few times. Its antigen is undetermined. Sequencing was performed with immunoSEQ multiplex PCR; in TCRdb, only in-frame clones are kept and a portion is missing. This sample has some 76,000 clones, with 75% to 90% found just once. This sample stems from a study of OX40 agonist ivuxolimab in advanced cancers. Whole-study context: Ivuxolimab, an antibody that agonizes OX40 (CD134), was administered to the patients. Ivuxolimab, which patients received intravenously every 2 weeks, was dosed at 0.01 to 10 mg/kg.

The germline V and J ends were trimmed by 5 bases and 2 bases, with 13 bases remaining between them. Germline CDR1 is LNHDA and CDR2 is SQIVND (reference sequence). The CDR3 sequence is 14 residues long. General observations from the study: Patients who responded partially at 0.1-3.0 mg/kg showed clonal expansion ranking among the lowest.

The source was CD4+ or CD8+ T cells sorted from blood, collected in a trial of the OX40 agonist ivuxolimab. The V and J genes are TRBV19 and TRBJ2-7; a weak D match, TRBD2 (6 bases). The clonotype originates from an adult with an advanced solid tumor such as melanoma, head and neck, liver or kidney cancer. Here the CDR3 reads CASSASWGAYEQYF. The CDR3 DNA reads TGTGCCAGTAGTGCTAGCTGGGGGGCCTACGAGCAGTACTTC.